This T cell receptor beta chain came from a study of blood T cells in healthy people across ages. General study points: Per-million-T-cell TCR beta diversity fell roughly linearly with age.

Peripheral blood from each donor was collected in a volume of 8.5 to 10 milliliters. Extraction yielded at least 5 micrograms of total RNA per sample. This clonotype has only a few counts. Its cognate antigen is unknown. Trimming removed 0 bases at V and 2 bases at J, with 5 bases between. The CDR3 sequence is 12 residues long. Germline CDR1 DFQATT, CDR2 SNEGSKA (reference sequence). Alongside a J-beta primer mix, a sample-barcoded 5' primer served in a second PCR lasting about 7 to 11 cycles. Template switching added a 12-random-nucleotide identifier to every cDNA molecule. Each CDR3 protein gets one entry after TCRdb re-called the 5' RACE reads with MiXCR. This sample has approximately 1.5 million distinct CDR3 sequences, with around 36% found just once.

Sequenced sample: blood. This sequence originates from a woman aged 25-40 years in good health. The rearrangement links TRBV20-1 to TRBJ2-7; the D is unclear. CDR3 sequence reads: CSARDMTYEQYF. The CDR3 DNA reads TGCAGTGCTAGAGATATGACCTACGAGCAGTACTTC.